This TCR beta chain stems from a study of PD-L1 blockade in urothelial cancer. Study context: Dosed intravenously at 1,200 mg every 3 weeks, atezolizumab was initiated by patients at some point between 2014 and 2016. Reported median T cell count for blood samples was around 150,000. Blood was subjected to analysis at 3 weeks (second dose) and 6 weeks following treatment start.

The method was immunoSEQ multiplex PCR; TCRdb's version includes in-frame clones alone and lacks a portion of them. The table shows 35,000 to 40,000 clones, with approximately 80% occurring only once. Germline values: CDR1 DFQATT, CDR2 SNEGSKA (reference sequence). The CDR3 is made up of 11 amino acids. V was shortened by 7 bases and J by 6 bases, with 10 bases between the two germline ends. This clonotype was sampled from a man in his sixties or seventies with urothelial cancer. The specimen comprised PBMCs, sampled around atezolizumab (anti-PD-L1) treatment. This chain joins TRBV20-1 and TRBJ2-1; D gene uncertain. In DNA, the CDR3 is TGCAGTGTCTGGGCAGTCAATGAGCAGTTCTTC. Translation: CSVWAVNEQFF.